This T cell receptor beta chain was recovered during a study of T-cell memory formation after mild COVID-19. Study as a whole: Each donor largely had its own TCR clusters.

This CDR3 has 16 residues. The trim removed 7 bases at V and 7 bases at J, leaving 14 bases unmatched. Germline-derived CDR1 and CDR2 are MDHEN and SYDVKM. Notes on this clonotype: Antigen specificity is unknown.

Study-wide findings and caveats: A subset of responding clones appeared in pre-infection memory, suggesting cross-reactive memory joined.

TCRdb reprocessed the 5' RACE reads with MiXCR, giving one entry per CDR3 protein. The repertoire includes approximately 290,000 distinct CDR3 sequences, about 15% of them detected once, and 22% sits in the top ten. The V gene is TRBV28, the J gene TRBJ2-1, with 9 bases matching TRBD2. This TCR derives from a man between 18 and 35 years old who had mild COVID-19 (a few samples of this study predate the infection). Cell type and time point are not known. Sequenced input: PBMCs or a T cell subset sorted from them (not recorded which). In DNA, the CDR3 is TGTGCCAGCAACCTACCTTTTTATGCGGGGGGGAATGAGCAGTTCTTC. Encoded protein: CASNLPFYAGGNEQFF.